This TCR beta chain emerged from a study of T-cell reconstitution after alpha-beta-depleted transplantation in children. The CDR3 has 15 amino acids. Germline CDR1 is ENHRY and CDR2 is SYGVKD. After removal of 2 bases from V and 7 bases from J, the junction contained 5 bases not matched to a gene. A library of TCRbeta sequences, prepared with unique molecular identifiers, was generated. One entry per CDR3 protein, called by TCRdb with MiXCR from the PCR reads. This table has around 680,000 distinct CDR3 sequences, approximately 17% appearing once. This clonotype turned up a few times. The origin of this receptor is a human donor who donated a stem cell graft to a child with acute myeloid leukemia. This chain links TRBV10-3 with TRBJ1-6; 7 bases are a match to TRBD1. Source: PBMCs from the stem cell graft donor, taken from the stem cell graft. For the CDR3, the DNA is TGTGCCATCAGTGAGCAGGGGGGAAACAATTCACCCCTCCACTTT. Translated: CAISEQGGNNSPLHF.